This is a list of T cell receptor beta chains from one sample in a study of long-term antiretroviral therapy in people with HIV. The method was immunoSEQ multiplex PCR; TCRdb's version includes in-frame clones alone and lacks a portion of them. The sample contains 10,000 to 15,000 clones, 70% to 80% of which appear only once. This material consisted of unsorted PBMCs, taken 1.3 years after starting antiretroviral therapy. These receptors were taken from a woman under 30 with HIV. Both conserved end residues are part of each CDR3. D genes are given only for firm matches. Expanded clones are given a class, and other clones once, few, many or no size at all.

j_call v_call d_call clone_size cdr3_nt cdr3_aa
TRBJ1-5 TRBV6-5 . . TGTGCCAGCAGTCCTCTGGGACTTTCCAATCAGCCCCAGCATTTT CASSPLGLSNQPQHF
TRBJ2-2 TRBV28 TRBD1 . TGTGCCAGCAGTCTACGGACAGGGAGGACCGGGGAGCTGTTTTTT CASSLRTGRTGELFF
TRBJ2-3 TRBV19 TRBD2 . TGTGCCAGTAGTAACTCCCCTCCGGGACTAGCGGGCACAGATACGCAGTATTTT CASSNSPPGLAGTDTQYF
TRBJ1-1 TRBV18 TRBD1 . TGTGCCAGCTCATCCGGGACAGGGTCTGGGAACACTGAAGCTTTCTTT CASSSGTGSGNTEAFF
TRBJ1-2 TRBV4-1 . . TGCGCCAGCAGCCGACTCGAAGGCGGCGGCGGCTACACCTTC CASSRLEGGGGYTF
TRBJ2-1 TRBV19 TRBD1 . TGTGCCAGTAGCGGGGACAGGGAATACAATGAGCAGTTCTTC CASSGDREYNEQFF
TRBJ1-4 TRBV30 . . TGTGCCTGGAGTGTCGCGGAGGGTGAAAAACTGTTTTTT CAWSVAEGEKLFF
TRBJ1-2 TRBV14 . . TGTGCCAGCAGCCCAGCCCCCAGGGTTGGCTACACCTTC CASSPAPRVGYTF
TRBJ2-1 TRBV2 TRBD2 . TGTGCCAGCAGTCGTCTAGCGGGAGATCAGTCCAATGAGCAGTTCTTC CASSRLAGDQSNEQFF
TRBJ2-1 TRBV11-2 . . TGTGCCAGCAGCCCCTGGAGGGGACGGAATGAGCAGTTCTTC CASSPWRGRNEQFF
TRBJ2-3 TRBV6-5 . . TGTGCCAGCAGTTACGTACAGGGATTGACAGATACGCAGTATTTT CASSYVQGLTDTQYF
TRBJ2-4 TRBV4-3 TRBD2 . TGCGCCAGCAGCCAACCTAGCGGGGGGGTAAACATTCAGTACTTC CASSQPSGGVNIQYF
TRBJ2-7 TRBV6-5 TRBD1 medium-sized TGTGCCAGCAGTTTCACAGGGGGCCTGTACGAGCAGTACTTC CASSFTGGLYEQYF
TRBJ1-2 TRBV7-6 . . TGTGCCAGCAGCCCAGCGGCAACCCTGGGCTACACCTTC CASSPAATLGYTF
TRBJ1-3 TRBV19 . few TGTGCCAGTAGTATCTCCAGGAATGGAAACACCATATATTTT CASSISRNGNTIYF
TRBJ1-2 TRBV19 . few TGTGCCAGTAGCCTGACAGTTAACTATGGCTACACCTTC CASSLTVNYGYTF
TRBJ1-1 TRBV7-6 TRBD1 . TGTGCCAGCAGCTACCAGACAGGGGAACTCACTGAAGCTTTCTTT CASSYQTGELTEAFF
TRBJ1-2 TRBV6-6 . . TGTGCCAGCAGTTACTCGAAGGCAGACTACACCTTC CASSYSKADYTF
TRBJ2-2 TRBV5-1 . . TGCGCCAGCAGCGCCCCCGCAGGGGTCAGGGTTGGGGAGCTGTTTTTT CASSAPAGVRVGELFF
TRBJ2-3 TRBV7-6 . . TGTGCCAGCAGCTTTTGGAGAGATACGCAGTATTTT CASSFWRDTQYF
TRBJ1-2 TRBV5-6 . . TGTGCCAGCAGCCAGGGGACAATCCATGGCTACACCTTC CASSQGTIHGYTF
TRBJ1-2 TRBV5-4 . . TGTGCCAGCCACGACGGGTATGGCTACACCTTC CASHDGYGYTF
TRBJ1-2 TRBV6-5 TRBD1 . TGTGCCAGCAGTCCCAACTCGGGACAGTTTGGCTACACCTTC CASSPNSGQFGYTF
TRBJ1-5 TRBV30 . . TGTGCCTGGAGTGTAGATCGTAATCAGCCCCAGCATTTT CAWSVDRNQPQHF
TRBJ1-1 TRBV7-2 TRBD1 . TGTGCCAGCAGCCCCACCGGGACAGGGGGCTGGGGTACTGAAGCTTTCTTT CASSPTGTGGWGTEAFF
TRBJ2-1 TRBV7-3 . . TGTGCCAGCAGCTTAAGGGGGCAGGCGACTGGGTACAATGAGCAGTTCTTC CASSLRGQATGYNEQFF
TRBJ2-5 TRBV7-3 TRBD2 . TGTGCCAGCAGCCCAGGCGGCGGGGGGCCCGAGACCCAGTACTTC CASSPGGGGPETQYF
TRBJ2-4 TRBV7-9 TRBD2 . TGTGCCAGCAGCTCCCCGGGGCTAGCGGAAAACATTCAGTACTTC CASSSPGLAENIQYF